The count of the clone carrying this T cell receptor (beta chain) is one. The data were taken from a study of OX40 agonist ivuxolimab in advanced cancers. Assay used: immunoSEQ multiplex PCR; TCRdb lists only in-frame clones, some missing. The sample lists tens of thousands of clones; 85% were seen once. CDR1 is LNHDA and CDR2 is SQIVND in the germline V gene (reference sequence). The CDR3 sequence is 14 residues long. Trimming took 5 bases from V and 5 from J; bases not matched to a gene: 6. The sample here was CD4+ or CD8+ T cells sorted from blood, taken in a trial of the OX40 agonist ivuxolimab. The V gene is TRBV19, the J gene TRBJ1-1, with 9 bases identical to TRBD1. The sequence was collected from an adult with an advanced solid tumor such as melanoma, head and neck, liver or kidney cancer. DNA of the CDR3: TGTGCCAGTAGTGGGGGACAGGGATGGACTGAAGCTTTCTTT. Encoded protein: CASSGGQGWTEAFF.